The 26 T cell receptor beta chains in this list originate from one sample, sequenced in a study of T cell repertoires in cytomegalovirus infection. Each CDR3 protein is one row after TCRdb ran MiXCR on the reads. The sample lists fewer than 400,000 distinct CDR3 sequences; over 15% were seen once. Sequenced material: PBMCs. Source of these receptors: a human donor in good health (CMV status not recorded). Some clones in this sample may be carry-over from other donors' samples.

In its sample, this clonotype was seen a few times. This rearrangement joins TRBV19 to TRBJ1-2; the D gene is possibly TRBD1 (6 bases). The CDR3 length is 14 residues. Germline V CDR1 and CDR2: LNHDA, SQIVND (reference sequence). Trimming cost V 5 bases and J 8 bases, with 18 bases left between them. DNA for the CDR3: TGTGCCAGTAGTCCAACCCCTGGACAGCGGGGCTACACCTTC. Its translation: CASSPTPGQRGYTF.

This clonotype showed up many times. V and J are TRBV6-1 and TRBJ2-1, with 9 bases that match TRBD2. V gave up 3 bases and J gave up 15 bases; unmatched junction bases: 9. CDR1 is MNHNS and CDR2 is SASEGT in the germline V gene. The CDR3 is made up of 13 amino acids. In nucleotides, the CDR3 is TGTGCCAGCAGTGACTTAGCGGGGGCGGTCTGGTTCTTC. Translated, it gives CASSDLAGAVWFF.

This clonotype came up many times. The rearrangement uses TRBV7-2 and TRBJ2-7; D gene unclear. Germline V gives CDR1 SGHTA, CDR2 FQGNSA. This CDR3 spans 14 amino acids. Trimming shortened V by 1 base and J by 2 bases, and 9 bases separated the two germline ends. CDR3 region: CASSLGGVPYEQYF. In DNA form, the CDR3 reads TGTGCCAGCAGCTTAGGCGGAGTTCCCTACGAGCAGTACTTC.

The chain has TRBV6-5 and TRBJ2-2; D gene unclear. The CDR3 has 14 amino acids. Germline assignment: CDR1 MNHEY and CDR2 SVGAGI. Trimming shortened V by 1 base and J by 3 bases, and 6 bases separated the two germline ends. The CDR3 here is CASSYFQDTGELFF. DNA for the CDR3: TGTGCCAGCAGTTACTTCCAAGACACCGGGGAGCTGTTTTTT.

This clonotype appeared many times. This rearrangement joins TRBV6-5 to TRBJ1-5; D not certain. Germline assignment: CDR1 MNHEY and CDR2 SVGAGI. V was cut by 2 bases and J by 5 bases, with 19 bases left in between. CDR3 size: 17 residues. CDR3 protein: CASSYGVLPTLDQPQHF. The CDR3 coding sequence is TGTGCCAGCAGTTACGGGGTCTTACCAACGCTTGATCAGCCCCAGCATTTT.

This clonotype was found a few times. This sequence joins TRBV4-3 and TRBJ1-2; perhaps TRBD1 as D (6 bases). The V gene lost 4 bases and the J gene lost 2 bases, with 14 bases spanning the gap. CDR3 size: 15 residues. The V gene's germline CDR1 is LGHNA and CDR2 YSLEER. CDR3 nucleotide sequence: TGCGCCAGCAGCCTCCAGGGGCGCCTAAACTATGGCTACACCTTC. It yields the protein CASSLQGRLNYGYTF.

This clonotype was found a few times. The chain joins TRBV19 to TRBJ2-3, with D unresolved. The germline V and J ends were trimmed by 5 bases and 1 base, with 16 bases remaining between them. The CDR3 is made up of 16 amino acids. Looked up from germline, CDR1 is LNHDA and CDR2 is SQIVND (reference sequence). CDR3 region: CASSAATALGTDTQYF. The CDR3 DNA sequence: TGTGCCAGTAGTGCAGCGACGGCGCTGGGCACAGATACGCAGTATTTT.

At least ten counts were recorded for this clonotype. The V gene is TRBV7-2, the J gene TRBJ1-2; TRBD1 aligns across 10 bases. The CDR3 extends over 14 amino acids. The germline V gene encodes CDR1 SGHTA and CDR2 FQGNSA. Trimming took 5 bases from V and 6 from J; bases not matched to a gene: 6. CDR3 bases: TGTGCCAGCAGCCACCGGACAGGGGGACATGGCTACACCTTC. Protein product: CASSHRTGGHGYTF.

As regards this clonotype: As the CDR3 is not closed by the conserved phenylalanine or tryptophan, this likely results from a read error. As DNA, the CDR3 is TGTGCCAGCAGCTTTGCGGGGGGCTTAGGGGACACAGATACGCAGTATTTG. Residues: CASSFAGGLGDTDTQYL. The gene calls are TRBV7-9 and TRBJ2-3, with 8 bases matching TRBD2. Trimming removed 3 bases from V and 2 bases from J; junction bases left unmatched: 10. This CDR3 has 17 amino acids. In germline, CDR1 is SEHNR, CDR2 FQNEAQ (reference sequence).

The chain uses TRBV4-3 and TRBJ2-3; perhaps TRBD1 as D (5 bases). Germline loops: CDR1 LGHNA, CDR2 YSLEER. The CDR3 is made up of 14 amino acids. Trimming shortened V by 0 bases and J by 4 bases, and 8 bases separated the two germline ends. CDR3 nucleotide sequence: TGCGCCAGCAGCCAAGATAGGGGCGCAGATACGCAGTATTTT. Translated: CASSQDRGADTQYF.

This chain connects TRBV4-2 to TRBJ1-2; D is possibly TRBD1 (6 bases). V shed 2 bases and J shed 3 bases, with 7 bases lying between them. This CDR3 is 13 amino acids long. The germline V gene encodes CDR1 LGHNA and CDR2 YNFKEQ. This CDR3 reads CASSQQGHYGYTF. The CDR3 DNA is TGTGCCAGCAGCCAACAGGGGCACTATGGCTACACCTTC.

The chain combines TRBV7-8 with TRBJ2-5; 14 nucleotides match TRBD2. Germline V gene lookup returns CDR1 SGHVS and CDR2 FQNEAQ. J gave up 3 bases and V 5 bases, and 5 bases lay outside the gene matches. This CDR3 spans 16 amino acids. This CDR3 reads CASSEGLAGGEETQYF. DNA for the CDR3: TGTGCCAGCAGCGAAGGACTAGCGGGGGGAGAAGAGACCCAGTACTTC.

This chain uses TRBV20-1 with TRBJ2-7, with 7 positions matching TRBD1. Trimming removed 6 bases from V and 1 base from J; junction bases left unmatched: 12. CDR3 length: 15 amino acids. The germline gives CDR1 DFQATT, CDR2 SNEGSKA (reference sequence). The CDR3 sequence: CSAPAEGTVSYEQYF. The CDR3 DNA reads TGCAGTGCACCGGCCGAGGGGACAGTATCCTACGAGCAGTACTTC.

This clonotype was detected many times. The chain has TRBV7-2 and TRBJ2-5, with D tentatively TRBD2 (5 bases). Trimming removed 3 bases from V and 1 base from J, with 15 bases in between. CDR3 size: 16 residues. The germline CDR1 and CDR2 sequences are SGHTA and FQGNSA. The CDR3 nucleotides read TGTGCCAGCAGCTTTTCAGGAGCGGAGATCCAAGAGACCCAGTACTTC. Translated: CASSFSGAEIQETQYF.

This clonotype was detected only a few times. The rearrangement links TRBV3-1 to TRBJ2-2, with TRBD2 matching over 10 bases. The CDR3 has 14 amino acids. The germline gives CDR1 LGHDT, CDR2 YNNKEL (reference sequence). The V gene end was trimmed by 4 bases and the J gene end by 4 bases; junction bases not matched to a gene: 0. Here the CDR3 reads CASSPSGSTGELFF. CDR3 DNA: TGTGCCAGCAGCCCTAGCGGGAGCACCGGGGAGCTGTTTTTT.

The rearrangement joins TRBV5-1 to TRBJ1-1; D is uncertain. V lost 1 base to trimming and J lost 1 base, with 11 bases between them. There are 15 residues in the CDR3. CDR1 and CDR2 (germline): SGHRS, YFSETQ. Here the CDR3 reads CASSLSGVGNTEAFF. In DNA form, the CDR3 reads TGCGCCAGCAGCTTGAGCGGGGTGGGGAACACTGAAGCTTTCTTT.

In its sample, this clonotype was seen many times. The V gene is TRBV4-1, the J gene TRBJ2-2, with unresolved D. CDR3 size: 17 residues. Germline V CDR1 and CDR2: MGHRA, YSYEKL. Trimming shortened V by 0 bases and J by 6 bases, and 17 bases separated the two germline ends. The CDR3 protein is CASSQDRSVPWAGELFF. CDR3 DNA: TGCGCCAGCAGCCAAGATAGGAGTGTCCCCTGGGCCGGGGAGCTGTTTTTT.

There are many counts of this clonotype. This chain uses TRBV28 with TRBJ2-7, with D possibly matching TRBD2 (5 bases). This CDR3 has 14 residues. The V and J ends lost 10 bases and 3 bases respectively, with 19 bases between them. Germline V gives CDR1 MDHEN, CDR2 SYDVKM. CDR3 sequence (DNA): TGTGCCACCCGACACGGAGGTAGCCTCTACGAGCAGTACTTC. It encodes CATRHGGSLYEQYF.

This clonotype was observed a handful of times. V gene TRBV29-1 combines with J gene TRBJ2-1, with TRBD2 identical over 7 bases. The CDR3 length is 13 residues. The germline V gene encodes CDR1 SQVTM and CDR2 ANQGSEA. The V segment lost 8 bases and the J segment 6 bases; nucleotides outside the gene matches: 10. CDR3 protein: CSSRRLAVNEQFF. In nucleotides, the CDR3 is TGCAGCTCCCGAAGGCTAGCGGTCAATGAGCAGTTCTTC.

CDR3 DNA sequence: TGTGCCAGCAGTTTCCGGGCGGGAGGGCCTGACGAGCAGTACTTC. Its translation is CASSFRAGGPDEQYF. The chain uses TRBV12-3 or TRBV12-4 and TRBJ2-7; 9 bases line up with TRBD2. The CDR3 contains 15 residues. With 3 bases clipped from V and 5 bases from J, the junction kept 8 bases outside the gene matches.

V and J are TRBV27 and TRBJ2-7; 10 bases match TRBD1. There are 15 residues in the CDR3. Germline-derived CDR1 and CDR2 are MNHEY and SMNVEV (reference sequence). The V gene end was trimmed by 7 bases and the J gene end by 3 bases; junction bases not matched to a gene: 9. DNA for the CDR3: TGTGCCAGCACTCGGGGGACAGGGGCCTTCTACGAGCAGTACTTC. This codes for CASTRGTGAFYEQYF.

This clonotype has more than one count but fewer than ten. This sequence joins TRBV10-3 and TRBJ2-5; 8 positions agree with TRBD2. Germline CDR1 is ENHRY and CDR2 is SYGVKD. The CDR3 has 13 residues. J gave up 3 bases and V 6 bases, and 3 bases lay outside the gene matches. The CDR3 DNA reads TGTGCCATCAGCGGGACTAGGGAAGAGACCCAGTACTTC. Amino acid sequence: CAISGTREETQYF.

This clonotype was detected ten times or more. V gene TRBV6-6 combines with J gene TRBJ1-4; possible D gene TRBD1, 5 bases. The CDR3 consists of 16 residues. Germline V gene data show CDR1 as MNHNY and CDR2 as SVGAGI (reference sequence). Trimming pared 6 bases from V and 8 bases from J, leaving 22 bases between. The CDR3 reads CASRQVGDVGSEKLFF. In DNA, the CDR3 is TGTGCCAGCAGACAAGTAGGGGACGTGGGTAGCGAAAAACTGTTTTTT.

This clonotype was seen only a few times. V and J are TRBV6-5 and TRBJ2-3, with 8 nucleotides matching TRBD1. Trimming removed 6 bases from V and 2 bases from J; junction bases left unmatched: 10. The CDR3 has 16 residues. The V gene's germline CDR1 is MNHEY and CDR2 SVGAGI. The CDR3: CASRPRGDRYTDTQYF. In DNA, the CDR3 is TGTGCCAGCAGGCCCAGGGGGGACAGGTACACAGATACGCAGTATTTT.

The V and J genes are TRBV3-1 and TRBJ2-1; D may match TRBD1 or TRBD2 (5 bases each). CDR3 size: 14 residues. Per germline, CDR1 LGHDT and CDR2 YNNKEL (reference sequence). The germline V and J ends were trimmed by 4 bases and 6 bases, with 13 bases remaining between them. For the CDR3, the DNA is TGTGCCAGCAGCCCCCGGGACCTCTCCAATGAGCAGTTCTTC. Translation: CASSPRDLSNEQFF.

This clonotype was detected only a few times. The chain links TRBV12-5 to TRBJ2-2, with no clear D. CDR3 length equals 16 residues. CDR1 and CDR2 (germline): LGHNT, FRNRAP. The ends were cut back, 2 bases at V and 5 bases at J, with 15 bases in the middle. DNA for the CDR3: TGTGCTAGTGGTTTGCCTAATCTGGACGGAACCGGGGAGCTGTTTTTT. Encoded protein: CASGLPNLDGTGELFF.